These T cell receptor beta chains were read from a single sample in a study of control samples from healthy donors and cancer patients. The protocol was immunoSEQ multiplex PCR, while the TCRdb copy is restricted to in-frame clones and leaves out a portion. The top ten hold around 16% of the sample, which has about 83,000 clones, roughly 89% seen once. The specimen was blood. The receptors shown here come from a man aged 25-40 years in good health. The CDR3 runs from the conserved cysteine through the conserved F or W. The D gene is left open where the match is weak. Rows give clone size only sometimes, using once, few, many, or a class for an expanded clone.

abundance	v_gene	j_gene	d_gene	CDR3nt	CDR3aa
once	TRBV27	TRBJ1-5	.	TGTGCCAGCAGTAAAGGTGGCGTGGGCAATCAGCCCCAGCATTTT	CASSKGGVGNQPQHF
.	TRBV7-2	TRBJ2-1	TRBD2	TGTGCCAGCAGCCCAGCGGGGGGGTGGAATGAGCAGTTCTTC	CASSPAGGWNEQFF
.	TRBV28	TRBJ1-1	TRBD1	TGTGCCAGCAGAGGACAGGGATTGAACACTGAAGCTTTCTTT	CASRGQGLNTEAFF
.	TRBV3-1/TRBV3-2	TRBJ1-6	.	TGTGCCAGCAGCCAAGGTTCACCCCTCCACTTT	CASSQGSPLHF
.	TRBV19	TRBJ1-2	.	TGTGCCAGTATCAATCTGGCGGTAAACTATGGCTACACCTTC	CASINLAVNYGYTF
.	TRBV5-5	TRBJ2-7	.	TGTGCCAGCAGCTTCGGTACCGGCCTAACCTACGAGCAGTACTTC	CASSFGTGLTYEQYF
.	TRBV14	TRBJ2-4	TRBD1	TGTGCCAGCAGCCGAGACAGGGTGAACATTCAGTACTTC	CASSRDRVNIQYF
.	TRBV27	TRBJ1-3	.	TGTGCCAGCAGGAGTGGGGCCGGAAACACCATATATTTT	CASRSGAGNTIYF
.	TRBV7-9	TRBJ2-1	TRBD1	TGTGCCAGCAGCGGACAGGGTTACAATGAGCAGTTCTTC	CASSGQGYNEQFF
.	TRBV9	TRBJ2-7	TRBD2	TGTGCCAGCAGCGGCCAACTAGCGGGGGGTTCCTACGAGCAGTACTTC	CASSGQLAGGSYEQYF
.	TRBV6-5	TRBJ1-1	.	TGTGCCAGCAGTTATCAGACGGGGAGGCGGACTGAAGCTTTCTTT	CASSYQTGRRTEAFF
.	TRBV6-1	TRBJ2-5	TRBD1	TGTGCCAGCAGTGAATGGGGACAGGGGGCGCGAGAGACCCAGTACTTC	CASSEWGQGARETQYF
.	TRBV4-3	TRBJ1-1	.	TGCGCCAGCAGTCGGGGGAACACTGAAGCTTTCTTT	CASSRGNTEAFF
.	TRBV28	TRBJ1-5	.	TGTGCCACCGTCACAGGGTCGAGCAATCAGCCCCAGCATTTT	CATVTGSSNQPQHF
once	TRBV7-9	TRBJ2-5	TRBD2	TGTGCCAGCAGCAACCTAGCGGGGGGTAAACTCCAAGAGACCCAGTACTTC	CASSNLAGGKLQETQYF
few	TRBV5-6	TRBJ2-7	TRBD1	TGTGCCAGCAGCCCCGACAGGGGAAACCGGTACGAGCAGTACTTC	CASSPDRGNRYEQYF
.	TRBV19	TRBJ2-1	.	TGTGCCAGTAGAACCTCTAGCGCGGGCTTCAATGAGCAGTTCTTC	CASRTSSAGFNEQFF
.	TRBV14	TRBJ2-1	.	TGTGCCAGCAGCCAAGATTGGGGGGGGCAACGGTTCTTC	CASSQDWGGQRFF
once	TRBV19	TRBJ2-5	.	TGTGCCAGTAGTATGGTAGGCAGGGATGAGACCCAGTACTTC	CASSMVGRDETQYF
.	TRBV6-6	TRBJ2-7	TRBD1	TGTGCCAGCAGTTACCCCCAGGGGGCTGGTCCCGAGCAGTACTTC	CASSYPQGAGPEQYF
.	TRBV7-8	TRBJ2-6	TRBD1	TGTGCCAGCAGTAGGGACAGGGGTATGGATGGGGCCAACGTCCTGACTTTC	CASSRDRGMDGANVLTF
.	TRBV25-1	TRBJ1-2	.	TGTGCCAGCAGTGAGGCGACGTCACTGGGAGGCTACACCTTC	CASSEATSLGGYTF